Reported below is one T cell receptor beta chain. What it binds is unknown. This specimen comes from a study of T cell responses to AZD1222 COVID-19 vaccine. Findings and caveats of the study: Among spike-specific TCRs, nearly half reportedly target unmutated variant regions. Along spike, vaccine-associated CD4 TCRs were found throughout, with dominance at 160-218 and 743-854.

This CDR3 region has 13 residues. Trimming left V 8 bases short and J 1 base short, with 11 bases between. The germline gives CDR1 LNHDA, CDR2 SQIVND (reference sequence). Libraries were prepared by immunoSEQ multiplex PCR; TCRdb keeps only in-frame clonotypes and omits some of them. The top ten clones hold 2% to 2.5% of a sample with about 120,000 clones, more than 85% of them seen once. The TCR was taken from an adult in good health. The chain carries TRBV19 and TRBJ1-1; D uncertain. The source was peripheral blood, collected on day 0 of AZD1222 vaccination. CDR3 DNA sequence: TGTGCCAGTTCTGCCGAGGAGAACACTGAAGCTTTCTTT. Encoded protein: CASSAEENTEAFF.